The next 17 T cell receptor beta chains were all read from a single sample in a study of cytomegalovirus exposure and HLA in healthy donors. Use of 60 Vbeta and 13 Jbeta primers characterized the PCR. The method was immunoSEQ multiplex PCR; TCRdb's version includes in-frame clones alone and lacks a portion of them. The sample lists some 180,000 clones, around 83% occurring once. Sequencing was performed on PBMCs. These receptors were collected from a man in his forties or fifties in good health and CMV-seropositive.

The rearrangement uses TRBV2 and TRBJ1-1; 8 nucleotides align to TRBD1. After removal of 8 bases from V and 6 bases from J, the junction contained 8 bases not matched to a gene. In germline, CDR1 is SNHLY, CDR2 FYNNEI. This CDR3 has 13 amino acids. The CDR3 loop reads CASGGDRGSEAFF. The CDR3 DNA reads TGTGCCAGCGGGGGAGACAGGGGCTCTGAAGCTTTCTTT.

V gene TRBV4-3 combines with J gene TRBJ1-1; 9 positions match TRBD1. CDR1 is LGHNA, CDR2 YSLEER, per germline. With 4 bases clipped from V and 6 bases from J, the junction kept 6 bases outside the gene matches. CDR3 size: 14 residues. In DNA, the CDR3 is TGCGCCAGCAGCCGCCAACGACAGGGGGCTGAAGCTTTCTTT. It is translated as CASSRQRQGAEAFF.

The chain joins TRBV6-4 to TRBJ2-1, with 12 positions matching TRBD2. This CDR3 spans 15 amino acids. Germline V gene sequence: CDR1 MRHNA, CDR2 SNTAGT. The V and J ends lost 4 bases and 4 bases, in that order; junction bases with no gene match: 2. CDR3 nucleotides: TGTGCCAGCAGTGCGGGACTAGCGGGTTACAATGAGCAGTTCTTC. This codes for CASSAGLAGYNEQFF.

The chain recombines TRBV30 with TRBJ1-5; D is unresolved. The CDR3 consists of 13 residues. Germline CDR1 GTSNPN, CDR2 SVGIG (reference sequence). The CDR3 reads CARSSGVDQPQHF. In nucleotides, the CDR3 is TGTGCTCGAAGTAGCGGGGTAGATCAGCCCCAGCATTTT.

The J gene is TRBJ2-1, the V gene TRBV9; TRBD2 matches 7 bases. In germline, CDR1 is SGDLS, CDR2 YYNGEE. V lost 0 bases to trimming and J lost 4 bases; unmatched junction nucleotides: 7. The CDR3 has 16 amino acids. This chain's CDR3 is CASSVDGGTTYNEQFF. As DNA, the CDR3 is TGTGCCAGCAGCGTAGACGGCGGGACTACTTACAATGAGCAGTTCTTC.

This sequence joins TRBV6-1 and TRBJ2-3; 10 bases are a match to TRBD2. This CDR3 is built from 16 residues. Germline loops: CDR1 MNHNS, CDR2 SASEGT. V was clipped by 1 base and J by 3 bases; unmatched bases: 4. The CDR3 is CASSEGLTSGTDTQYF. The DNA of the CDR3 is TGTGCCAGCAGTGAAGGACTGACTAGCGGGACAGATACGCAGTATTTT.

The chain uses TRBV5-1 and TRBJ2-7, with a weak D call TRBD1 (6 bases). Per the germline V gene, CDR1 is SGHRS and CDR2 is YFSETQ. CDR3 length: 15 amino acids. V lost 2 bases to trimming and J lost 5 bases, with 17 bases between them. The CDR3, as DNA: TGCGCCAGCAGCTTTCACAGGGATATTCCTCACGAGCAGTACTTC. Translating it yields CASSFHRDIPHEQYF. Variable domain in full (rest from reference TRBV5-1 and TRBJ2-7): KAGVTQTPRYLIKTRGQQVTLSCSPISGHRSVSWYQQTPGQGLQFLFEYFSETQRNKGNFPGRFSGRQFSNSRSEMNVSTLELGDSALYLCASSFHRDIPHEQYFGPGTRLTVT.

V and J are TRBV5-1 and TRBJ1-4; TRBD1 agrees at 8 bases. Trimming cost V 2 bases and J 4 bases; bases outside gene matches: 13. The length of the CDR3 is 18 residues. In germline, CDR1 is SGHRS, CDR2 YFSETQ. In nucleotides, the CDR3 is TGCGCCAGCAGCTTTCAAGGACAGGGCCCCATGATTAATGAAAAACTGTTTTTT. Amino acid sequence: CASSFQGQGPMINEKLFF.

This chain uses TRBV6-5 with TRBJ2-7; 7 bases agree with TRBD1. The trim removed 6 bases at V and 4 bases at J, leaving 6 bases unmatched. The CDR3 loop spans 13 amino acids. The germline gives CDR1 MNHEY, CDR2 SVGAGI. CDR3 residues: CASRQTGRYEQYF. The CDR3 region has the DNA TGTGCCAGCAGGCAGACAGGGCGGTACGAGCAGTACTTC.

The chain carries TRBV18 and TRBJ2-5; 10 bases fit TRBD2. The CDR3 extends over 15 amino acids. In germline, CDR1 is KGHSH, CDR2 LQKENI. V was clipped by 5 bases and J by 5 bases; unmatched bases: 8. In nucleotides, the CDR3 is TGTGCCAGCTCAGCTGGACTAGCGGCCCGGGAGACCCAGTACTTC. This gives the protein CASSAGLAARETQYF.

The rearrangement uses TRBV29-1 and TRBJ2-1; weak D call: TRBD2 (6 bases). The V gene's germline CDR1 is SQVTM and CDR2 ANQGSEA. The CDR3 has 15 amino acids. Trimming shortened V by 3 bases and J by 4 bases, and 16 bases separated the two germline ends. The CDR3 here is CSVERAEGIYNEQFF. In DNA form, the CDR3 reads TGCAGCGTTGAGAGAGCGGAGGGAATTTACAATGAGCAGTTCTTC.

The chain has TRBV7-9 and TRBJ2-5; D is undetermined. The J call may not be correct, given that the DNA end is closer to TRBJ2-7. CDR3 length: 13 residues. Germline V CDR1 and CDR2: SEHNR, FQNEAQ (reference sequence). CDR3 loop: CASSLASTDEQYF. The CDR3 nucleotides read TGTGCCAGCAGCTTAGCGAGCACAGACGAGCAGTACTTC.

The J gene is TRBJ2-7, the V gene TRBV7-8, with 10 bases matching TRBD1. Germline CDR1 and CDR2: SGHVS and FQNEAQ. CDR3 length: 16 amino acids. V gave up 3 bases and J gave up 2 bases; unmatched junction bases: 7. CDR3 protein: CASSLGQGTLTYEQYF. Written as DNA, the CDR3 is TGTGCCAGCAGCTTGGGACAGGGGACCCTTACCTACGAGCAGTACTTC.

V gene TRBV10-2 combines with J gene TRBJ2-1; TRBD2 agrees at 11 bases. This CDR3 has 14 amino acids. V lost 2 bases and J lost 9; bases outside the gene matches: 3. From germline, CDR1 is WSHSY and CDR2 SAAADI. CDR3 nucleotide sequence: TGCGCCAGCAGTGAGGCCCTAGCGGGAGGTGAGCAGTTCTTC. This encodes CASSEALAGGEQFF.

This chain joins TRBV25-1 and TRBJ2-3; 9 bases are a match to TRBD1. This CDR3 contains 15 residues. Looked up from germline, CDR1 is MGHDK and CDR2 is SYGVNS. With V trimmed by 8 bases and J by 7 bases, 13 bases remained unmatched. CDR3: CASGAPGQGTNTQYF. CDR3 nucleotides: TGTGCCAGCGGGGCCCCGGGACAGGGTACAAATACGCAGTATTTT.

This clone was counted between two and nine times. The chain couples TRBV19 to TRBJ2-5; TRBD1 might be the D (6 bases). Germline loops: CDR1 LNHDA, CDR2 SQIVND (reference sequence). Trimming cost V 3 bases and J 5 bases, with 10 bases left between them. The CDR3 length is 13 residues. In DNA form, the CDR3 reads TGTGCCAGTAGTATCCAGAGGGGGGAGACCCAGTACTTC. It is translated as CASSIQRGETQYF.

This clone was recorded once. This sequence joins TRBV25-1 and TRBJ1-3; D remains unclear. Germline-derived CDR1 and CDR2 are MGHDK and SYGVNS. This CDR3 spans 13 amino acids. Trimming took off 10 bases at V and 1 base at J, with 11 bases between the two ends. The CDR3 region is CATSTLSGNTIYF. CDR3 bases: TGTGCCACCTCTACTTTGTCTGGAAACACCATATATTTT.